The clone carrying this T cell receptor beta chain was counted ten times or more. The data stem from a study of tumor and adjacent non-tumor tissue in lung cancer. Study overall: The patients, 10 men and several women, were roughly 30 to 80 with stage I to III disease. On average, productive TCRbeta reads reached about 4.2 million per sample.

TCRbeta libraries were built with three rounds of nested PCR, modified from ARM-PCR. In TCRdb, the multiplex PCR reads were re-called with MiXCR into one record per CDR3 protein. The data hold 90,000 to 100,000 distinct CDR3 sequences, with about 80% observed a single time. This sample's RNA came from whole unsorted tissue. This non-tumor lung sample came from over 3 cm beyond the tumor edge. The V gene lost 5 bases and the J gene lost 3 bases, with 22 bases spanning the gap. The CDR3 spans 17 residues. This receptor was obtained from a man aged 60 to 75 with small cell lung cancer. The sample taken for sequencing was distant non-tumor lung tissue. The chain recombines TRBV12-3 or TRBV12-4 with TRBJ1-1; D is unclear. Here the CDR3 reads CASSKKFVGVAYTEAFF. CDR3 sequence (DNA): TGTGCCAGCAGTAAGAAGTTTGTCGGGGTTGCGTACACTGAAGCTTTCTTT.